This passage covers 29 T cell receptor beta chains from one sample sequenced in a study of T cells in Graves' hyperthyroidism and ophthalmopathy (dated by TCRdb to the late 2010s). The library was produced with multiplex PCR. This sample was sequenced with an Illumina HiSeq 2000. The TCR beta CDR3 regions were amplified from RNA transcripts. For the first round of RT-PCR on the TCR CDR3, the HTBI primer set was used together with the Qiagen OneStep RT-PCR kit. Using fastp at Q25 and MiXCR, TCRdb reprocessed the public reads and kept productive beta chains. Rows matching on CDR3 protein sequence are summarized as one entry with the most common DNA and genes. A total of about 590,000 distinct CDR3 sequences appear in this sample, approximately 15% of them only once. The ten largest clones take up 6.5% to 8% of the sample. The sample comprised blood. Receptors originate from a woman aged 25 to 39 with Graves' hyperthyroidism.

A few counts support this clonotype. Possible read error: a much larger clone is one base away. For the CDR3, the DNA is TGTGCCAGCAGTTTCCTCCACACTGATCCGCAGTATTTT. Translating gives CASSFLHTDPQYF. The genes are TRBV12-3 or TRBV12-4 and TRBJ2-3; D gene uncertain. The CDR3 loop spans 13 amino acids. Trimming pared 3 bases from V and 10 bases from J, leaving 14 bases between.

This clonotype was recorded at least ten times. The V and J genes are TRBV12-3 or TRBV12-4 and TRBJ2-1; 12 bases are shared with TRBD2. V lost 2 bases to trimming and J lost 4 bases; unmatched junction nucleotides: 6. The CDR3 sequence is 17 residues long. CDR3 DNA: TGTGCCAGCAGTTTAAAGACTAGCGGGAGAAGTTACAATGAGCAGTTCTTC. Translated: CASSLKTSGRSYNEQFF.

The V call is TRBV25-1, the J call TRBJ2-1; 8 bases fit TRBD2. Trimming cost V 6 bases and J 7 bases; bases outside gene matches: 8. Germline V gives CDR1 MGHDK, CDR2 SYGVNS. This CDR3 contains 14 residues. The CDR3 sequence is CASSPGGLGNEQFF. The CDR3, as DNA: TGTGCCAGCAGCCCGGGGGGGTTGGGGAATGAGCAGTTCTTC.

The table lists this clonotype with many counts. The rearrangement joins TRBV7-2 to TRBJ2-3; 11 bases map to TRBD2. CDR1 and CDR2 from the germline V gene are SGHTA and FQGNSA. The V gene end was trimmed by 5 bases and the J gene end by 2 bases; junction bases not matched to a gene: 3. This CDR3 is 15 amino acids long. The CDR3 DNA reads TGTGCCAGCAGCCCTAGCGGGAGGTTCACAGATACGCAGTATTTT. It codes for CASSPSGRFTDTQYF.

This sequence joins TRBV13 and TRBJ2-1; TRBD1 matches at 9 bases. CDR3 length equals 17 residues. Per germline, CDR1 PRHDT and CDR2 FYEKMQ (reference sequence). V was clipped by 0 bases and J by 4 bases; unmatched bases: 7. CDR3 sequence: CASSLGGTGTGYNEQFF. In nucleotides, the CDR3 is TGTGCCAGCAGCTTAGGCGGGACAGGGACGGGTTACAATGAGCAGTTCTTC.

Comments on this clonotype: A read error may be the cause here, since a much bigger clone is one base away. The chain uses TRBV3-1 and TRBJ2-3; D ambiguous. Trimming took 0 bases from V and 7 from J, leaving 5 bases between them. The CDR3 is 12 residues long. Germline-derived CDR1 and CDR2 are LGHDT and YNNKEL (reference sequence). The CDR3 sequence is CASSQEVNTQYF. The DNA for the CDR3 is TGTGCCAGCAGCCAAGAGGTCAATACGCAGTATTTT.

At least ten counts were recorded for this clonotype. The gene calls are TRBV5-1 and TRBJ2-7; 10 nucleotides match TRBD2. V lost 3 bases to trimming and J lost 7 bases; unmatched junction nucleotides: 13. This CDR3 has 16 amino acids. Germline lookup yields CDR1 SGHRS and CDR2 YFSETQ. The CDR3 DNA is TGCGCCAGCAGCTCCGGACTAGCGGACGGTAACTGGGAGCAGTACTTC. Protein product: CASSSGLADGNWEQYF. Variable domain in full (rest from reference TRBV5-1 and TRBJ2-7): KAGVTQTPRYLIKTRGQQVTLSCSPISGHRSVSWYQQTPGQGLQFLFEYFSETQRNKGNFPGRFSGRQFSNSRSEMNVSTLELGDSALYLCASSSGLADGNWEQYFGPGTRLTVT.

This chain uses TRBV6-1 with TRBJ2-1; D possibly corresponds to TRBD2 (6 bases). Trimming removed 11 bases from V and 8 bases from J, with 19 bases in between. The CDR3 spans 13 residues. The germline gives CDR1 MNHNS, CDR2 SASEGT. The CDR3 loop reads CASSREPSYEQFF. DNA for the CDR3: TGTGCCTCTAGCCGGGAGCCCTCCTATGAGCAGTTCTTC.

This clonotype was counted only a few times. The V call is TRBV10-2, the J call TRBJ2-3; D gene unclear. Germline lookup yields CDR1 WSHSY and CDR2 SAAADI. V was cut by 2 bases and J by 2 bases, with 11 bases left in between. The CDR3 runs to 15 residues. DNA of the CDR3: TGCGCCAGCAGTGAGCGGTTGGGATACACAGATACGCAGTATTTT. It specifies CASSERLGYTDTQYF.

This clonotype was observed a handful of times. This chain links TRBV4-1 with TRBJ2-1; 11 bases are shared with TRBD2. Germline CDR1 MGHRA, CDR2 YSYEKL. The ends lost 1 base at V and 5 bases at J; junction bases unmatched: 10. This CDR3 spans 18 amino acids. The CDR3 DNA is TGCGCCAGCAGCCAAGCTCGGTTAGCGGGAGGGCCTCACAATGAGCAGTTCTTC. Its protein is CASSQARLAGGPHNEQFF.

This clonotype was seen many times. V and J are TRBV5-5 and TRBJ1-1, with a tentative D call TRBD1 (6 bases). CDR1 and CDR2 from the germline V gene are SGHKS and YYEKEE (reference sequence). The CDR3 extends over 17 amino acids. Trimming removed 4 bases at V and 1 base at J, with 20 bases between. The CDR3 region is CASSPRDSGHRNTEAFF. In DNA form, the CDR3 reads TGTGCCAGCAGCCCCCGCGATTCGGGACACCGGAACACTGAAGCTTTCTTT.

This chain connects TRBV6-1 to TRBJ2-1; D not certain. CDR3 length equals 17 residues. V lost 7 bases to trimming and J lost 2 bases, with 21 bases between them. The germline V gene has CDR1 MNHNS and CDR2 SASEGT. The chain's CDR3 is CASTNLPLGRAYNEQFF. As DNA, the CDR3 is TGTGCCAGCACCAACCTCCCCCTAGGTCGGGCCTACAATGAGCAGTTCTTC.

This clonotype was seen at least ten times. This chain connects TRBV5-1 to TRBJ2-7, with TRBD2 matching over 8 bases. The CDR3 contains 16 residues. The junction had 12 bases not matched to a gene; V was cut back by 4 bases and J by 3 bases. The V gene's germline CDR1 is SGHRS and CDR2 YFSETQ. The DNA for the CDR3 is TGCGCCAGCAGCCCCGGGGGACTAGAGAGCGGCTACGAGCAGTACTTC. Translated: CASSPGGLESGYEQYF.

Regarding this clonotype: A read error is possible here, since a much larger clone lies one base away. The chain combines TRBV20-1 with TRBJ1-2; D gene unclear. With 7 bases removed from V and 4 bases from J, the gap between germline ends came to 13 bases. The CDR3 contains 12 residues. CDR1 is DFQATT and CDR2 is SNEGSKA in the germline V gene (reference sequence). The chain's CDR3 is CSGLVVSYGYTF. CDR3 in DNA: TGCAGTGGCCTCGTCGTCAGCTATGGCTACACCTTC.

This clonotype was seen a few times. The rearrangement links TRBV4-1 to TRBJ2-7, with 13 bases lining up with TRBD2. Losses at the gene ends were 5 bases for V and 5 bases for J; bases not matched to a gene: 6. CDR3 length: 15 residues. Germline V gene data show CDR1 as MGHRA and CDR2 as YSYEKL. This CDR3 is CASSFGLAGANEQYF. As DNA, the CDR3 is TGCGCCAGCAGCTTCGGACTAGCGGGAGCTAACGAGCAGTACTTC.

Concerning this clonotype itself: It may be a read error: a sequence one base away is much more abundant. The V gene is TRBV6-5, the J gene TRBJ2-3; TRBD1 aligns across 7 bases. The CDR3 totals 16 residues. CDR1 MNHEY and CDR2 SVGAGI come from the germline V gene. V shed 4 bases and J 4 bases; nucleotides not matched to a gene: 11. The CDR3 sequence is CASSSRTGAHADTQYF. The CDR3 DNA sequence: TGTGCCAGCAGTTCCCGGACAGGCGCCCACGCAGATACGCAGTATTTT.

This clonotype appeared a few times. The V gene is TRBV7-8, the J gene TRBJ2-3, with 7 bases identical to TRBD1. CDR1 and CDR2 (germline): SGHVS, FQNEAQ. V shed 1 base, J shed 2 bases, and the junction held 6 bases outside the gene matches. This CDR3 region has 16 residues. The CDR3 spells CASSLGMTGLTDTQYF. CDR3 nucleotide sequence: TGTGCCAGCAGCTTAGGAATGACAGGGCTCACAGATACGCAGTATTTT.

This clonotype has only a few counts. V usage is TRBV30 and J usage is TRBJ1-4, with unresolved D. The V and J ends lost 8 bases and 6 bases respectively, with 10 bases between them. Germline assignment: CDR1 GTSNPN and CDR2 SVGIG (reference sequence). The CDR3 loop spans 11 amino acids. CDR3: CAGYGDEKLFF. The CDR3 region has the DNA TGTGCCGGCTACGGTGATGAAAAACTGTTTTTT.

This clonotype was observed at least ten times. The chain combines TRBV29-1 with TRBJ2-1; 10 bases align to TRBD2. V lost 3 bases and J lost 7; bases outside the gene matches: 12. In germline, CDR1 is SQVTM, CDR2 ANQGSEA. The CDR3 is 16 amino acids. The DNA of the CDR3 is TGCAGCGTTGATGAGTATCAAGCGGGAGGGGGGAATGAGCAGTTCTTC. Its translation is CSVDEYQAGGGNEQFF.

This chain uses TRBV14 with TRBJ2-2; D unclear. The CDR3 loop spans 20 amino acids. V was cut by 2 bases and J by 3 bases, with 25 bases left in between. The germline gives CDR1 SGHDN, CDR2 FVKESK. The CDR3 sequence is CASSQSFAGRTLYYTGELFF. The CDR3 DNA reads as TGTGCCAGCAGCCAAAGCTTTGCAGGACGAACCCTATACTACACCGGGGAGCTGTTTTTT.

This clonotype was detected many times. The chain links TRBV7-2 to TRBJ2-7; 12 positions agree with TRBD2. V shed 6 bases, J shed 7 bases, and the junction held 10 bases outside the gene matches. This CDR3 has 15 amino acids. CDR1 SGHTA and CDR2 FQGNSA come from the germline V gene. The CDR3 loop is CASSLGRLAGVEQYF. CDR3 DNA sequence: TGTGCCAGCAGTCTCGGCCGACTAGCGGGAGTTGAGCAGTACTTC.

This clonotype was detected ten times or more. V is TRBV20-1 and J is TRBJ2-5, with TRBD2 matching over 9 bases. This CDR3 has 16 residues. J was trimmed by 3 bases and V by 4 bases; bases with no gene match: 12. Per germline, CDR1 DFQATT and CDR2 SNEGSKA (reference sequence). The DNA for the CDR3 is TGCAGTGCTACAGACAATATAGCGGGAGTGGAAGAGACCCAGTACTTC. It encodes CSATDNIAGVEETQYF.

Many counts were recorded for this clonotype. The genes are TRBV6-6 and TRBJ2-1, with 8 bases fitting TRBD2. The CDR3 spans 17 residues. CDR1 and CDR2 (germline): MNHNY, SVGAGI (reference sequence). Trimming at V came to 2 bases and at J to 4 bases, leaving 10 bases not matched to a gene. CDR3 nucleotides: TGTGCCAGCAGTTACCCTAAGACTAGCGATCCATACAATGAGCAGTTCTTC. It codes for CASSYPKTSDPYNEQFF.

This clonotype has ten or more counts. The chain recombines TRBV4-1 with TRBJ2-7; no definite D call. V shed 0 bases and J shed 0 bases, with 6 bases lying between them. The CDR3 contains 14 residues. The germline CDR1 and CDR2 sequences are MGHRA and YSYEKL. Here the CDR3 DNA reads TGCGCCAGCAGCCAAGATCCGGACTCCTACGAGCAGTACTTC. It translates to CASSQDPDSYEQYF.

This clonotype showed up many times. The CDR3 bases are TGCAGCAAGAGGCCGGGACTAGGAAGGAGTGAGCAGTTCTTC. As protein: CSKRPGLGRSEQFF. The chain combines TRBV20-1 with TRBJ2-1; 8 bases are a match to TRBD2. Germline CDR1 reads DFQATT; CDR2 reads SNEGSKA (reference sequence). This CDR3 spans 14 amino acids.

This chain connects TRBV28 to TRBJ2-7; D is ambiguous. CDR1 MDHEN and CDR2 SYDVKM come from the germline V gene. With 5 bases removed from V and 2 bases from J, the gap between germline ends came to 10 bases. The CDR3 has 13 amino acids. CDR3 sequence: CASSIGPTYEQYF. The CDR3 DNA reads TGTGCCAGCAGTATCGGACCGACCTACGAGCAGTACTTC.

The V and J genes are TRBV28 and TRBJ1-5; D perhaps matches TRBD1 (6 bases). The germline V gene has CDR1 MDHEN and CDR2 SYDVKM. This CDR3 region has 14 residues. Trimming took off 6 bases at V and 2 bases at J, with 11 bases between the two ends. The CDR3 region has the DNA TGTGCCAGCAGATGGGGGGGCGGCAATCAGCCCCAGCATTTT. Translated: CASRWGGGNQPQHF.

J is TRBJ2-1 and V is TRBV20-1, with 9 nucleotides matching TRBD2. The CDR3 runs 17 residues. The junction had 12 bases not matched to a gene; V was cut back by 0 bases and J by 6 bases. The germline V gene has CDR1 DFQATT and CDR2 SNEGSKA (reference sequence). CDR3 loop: CSARDGGKAGGRNEQFF. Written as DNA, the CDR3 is TGCAGTGCTAGAGACGGGGGGAAAGCGGGGGGCCGCAATGAGCAGTTCTTC.

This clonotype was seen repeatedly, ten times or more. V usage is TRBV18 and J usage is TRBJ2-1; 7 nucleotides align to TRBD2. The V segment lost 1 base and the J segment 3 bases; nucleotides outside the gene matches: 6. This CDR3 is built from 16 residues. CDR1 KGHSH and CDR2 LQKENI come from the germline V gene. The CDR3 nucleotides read TGTGCCAGCTCACCACGGGGGACTAACTTCTACAATGAGCAGTTCTTC. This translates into CASSPRGTNFYNEQFF.